Presented here are 7 T cell receptor beta chains from one specimen sequenced in a study of shared clonotypes between healthy human individuals. The table came from immunoSEQ multiplex PCR; TCRdb's copy has only in-frame clones and leaves some out. The top ten hold around 0.057% of the sample, which has around 600,000 clones, roughly 97% seen once. Sample: naive CD4+ T cells sorted from blood. The subset was: CD45RA+ positively selected. The receptors shown here come from a woman aged 25 to 45 in good health.

The chain uses TRBV9 and TRBJ2-1, with a possible D match to TRBD2 (5 bases). Trimming left V 1 base short and J 10 bases short, with 18 bases between. CDR1 and CDR2 (germline): SGDLS, YYNGEE. The CDR3 sequence is 15 residues long. CDR3 sequence reads: CASSVLSGGYGEQFF. The CDR3 coding sequence is TGTGCCAGCAGCGTATTGTCGGGCGGGTATGGCGAGCAGTTCTTC. Based on the CDR3 plus reference TRBV9 and TRBJ2-1, the full variable domain is DSGVTQTPKHLITATGQRVTLRCSPRSGDLSVYWYQQSLDQGLQFLIQYYNGEERAKGNILERFSAQQFPDLHSELNLSSLELGDSALYFCASSVLSGGYGEQFFGPGTRLTVL.

A remark on this clone: The identical CDR3 is also encoded by other nucleotide sequences in the sample. V usage is TRBV5-1 and J usage is TRBJ2-2; 10 bases line up with TRBD2. This CDR3 spans 15 amino acids. The germline V gene encodes CDR1 SGHRS and CDR2 YFSETQ. V shed 2 bases and J 4 bases; nucleotides not matched to a gene: 2. CDR3 sequence: CASSLLAGSTGELFF. CDR3 DNA: TGCGCCAGCAGCTTACTAGCGGGAAGCACCGGGGAGCTGTTTTTT.

The rearrangement links TRBV28 to TRBJ2-1; D uncertain. CDR1 and CDR2 from the germline V gene are MDHEN and SYDVKM. CDR3 length equals 14 residues. V shed 8 bases and J shed 4 bases, with 15 bases lying between them. The CDR3 sequence is CASCTLTRYNEQFF. CDR3 DNA sequence: TGTGCCAGCTGCACACTGACACGGTACAATGAGCAGTTCTTC. The full variable domain, rest sourced from reference TRBV28 and TRBJ2-1, is DVKVTQSSRYLVKRTGEKVFLECVQDMDHENMFWYRQDPGLGLRLIYFSYDVKMKEKGDIPEGYSVSREKKERFSLILESASTNQTSMYLCASCTLTRYNEQFFGPGTRLTVL.

V usage is TRBV7-9 and J usage is TRBJ1-4; 7 nucleotides agree with TRBD1. CDR1 is SEHNR and CDR2 is FQNEAQ in the germline V gene (reference sequence). The CDR3 consists of 15 residues. Trimming removed 2 bases from V and 2 bases from J; junction bases left unmatched: 2. The chain's CDR3 is CASSLQGGTNEKLFF. For the CDR3, the DNA is TGTGCCAGCAGCTTACAGGGGGGCACTAATGAAAAACTGTTTTTT.

The V and J genes are TRBV5-6 and TRBJ2-1; D call uncertain. CDR3 length: 13 amino acids. Germline-derived CDR1 and CDR2 are SGHDT and YYEEEE. V lost 2 bases to trimming and J lost 9 bases, with 12 bases between them. CDR3 sequence reads: CASSFSSNTEQFF. In DNA, the CDR3 is TGTGCCAGCAGCTTCTCTAGTAACACTGAGCAGTTCTTC.

J is TRBJ1-6 and V is TRBV28; 7 bases map to TRBD1. V lost 5 bases and J lost 5; bases outside the gene matches: 6. Germline loops: CDR1 MDHEN, CDR2 SYDVKM. The CDR3 consists of 15 residues. This chain's CDR3 is CASSPSGQNNSPLHF. CDR3 sequence (DNA): TGTGCCAGCAGTCCATCGGGACAGAATAATTCACCCCTCCACTTT.

The V call is TRBV28, the J call TRBJ2-7; no firm D call. The CDR3 consists of 13 residues. V gave up 3 bases and J gave up 2 bases, with 8 bases separating them. Germline V lookup: CDR1 MDHEN, CDR2 SYDVKM. In nucleotides, the CDR3 is TGTGCCAGCAGTTTTTTCCAGACCTACGAGCAGTACTTC. Its protein is CASSFFQTYEQYF. The full variable domain, in which reference TRBV28 and TRBJ2-7 provide the parts outside the CDR3, is DVKVTQSSRYLVKRTGEKVFLECVQDMDHENMFWYRQDPGLGLRLIYFSYDVKMKEKGDIPEGYSVSREKKERFSLILESASTNQTSMYLCASSFFQTYEQYFGPGTRLTVT.